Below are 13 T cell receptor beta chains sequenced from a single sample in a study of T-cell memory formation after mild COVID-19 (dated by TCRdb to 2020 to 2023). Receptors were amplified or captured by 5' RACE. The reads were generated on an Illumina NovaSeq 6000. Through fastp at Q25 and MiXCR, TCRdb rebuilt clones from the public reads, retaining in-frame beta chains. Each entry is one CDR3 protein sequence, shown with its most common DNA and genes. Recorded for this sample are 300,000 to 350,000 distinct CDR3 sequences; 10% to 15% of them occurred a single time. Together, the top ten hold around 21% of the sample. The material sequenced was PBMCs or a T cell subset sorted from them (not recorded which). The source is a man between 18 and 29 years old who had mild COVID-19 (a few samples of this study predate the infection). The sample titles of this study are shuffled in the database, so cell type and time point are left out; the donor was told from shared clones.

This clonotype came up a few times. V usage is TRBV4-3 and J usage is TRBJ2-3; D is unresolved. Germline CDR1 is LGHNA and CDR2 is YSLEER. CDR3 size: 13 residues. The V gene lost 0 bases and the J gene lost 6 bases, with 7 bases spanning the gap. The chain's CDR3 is CASSQEWSDTQYF. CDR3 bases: TGCGCCAGCAGCCAAGAGTGGTCGGATACGCAGTATTTT.

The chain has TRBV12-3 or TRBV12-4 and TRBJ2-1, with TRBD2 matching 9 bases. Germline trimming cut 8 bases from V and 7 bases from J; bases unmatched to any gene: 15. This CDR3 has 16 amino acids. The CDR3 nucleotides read TGTGCCAGCGGCCGGCTAATAGCGGGGGTTATAAATGAGCAGTTCTTC. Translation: CASGRLIAGVINEQFF.

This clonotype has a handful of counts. As DNA, the CDR3 is TGTGCCAGCAGCTTAGACGGCAGGTGGAGAAACACCATATATTTT. Translated: CASSLDGRWRNTIYF. This sequence joins TRBV7-2 and TRBJ1-3; D remains unclear. With 1 base removed from V and 5 bases from J, the gap between germline ends came to 12 bases. This CDR3 is 15 amino acids long. Germline V gene lookup returns CDR1 SGHTA and CDR2 FQGNSA. The variable domain in full, with the rest retrieved from reference TRBV7-2 and TRBJ1-3, is GAGVSQSPSNKVTEKGKDVELRCDPISGHTALYWYRQSLGQGLEFLIYFQGNSAPDKSGLPSDRFSAERTGGSVSTLTIQRTQQEDSAVYLCASSLDGRWRNTIYFGEGSWLTVV.

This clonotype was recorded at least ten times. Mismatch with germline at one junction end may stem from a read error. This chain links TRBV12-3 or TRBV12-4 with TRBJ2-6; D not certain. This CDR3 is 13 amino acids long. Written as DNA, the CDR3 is TGCGCCAGCAGCTTGGCTGGGGCCAACGTCCTGACTTTC. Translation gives CASSLAGANVLTF.

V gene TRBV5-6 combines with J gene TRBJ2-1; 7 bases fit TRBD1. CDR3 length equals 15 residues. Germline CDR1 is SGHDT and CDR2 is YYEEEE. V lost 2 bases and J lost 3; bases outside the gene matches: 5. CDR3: CASSFRDSYYNEQFF. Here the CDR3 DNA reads TGTGCCAGCAGCTTCCGGGACAGTTACTACAATGAGCAGTTCTTC.

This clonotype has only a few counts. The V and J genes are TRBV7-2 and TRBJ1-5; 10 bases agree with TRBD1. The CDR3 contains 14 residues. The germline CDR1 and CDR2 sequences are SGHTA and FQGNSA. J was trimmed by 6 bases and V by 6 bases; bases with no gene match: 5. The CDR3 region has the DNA TGTGCCAGCAGTTCCGGGACAGGGGTTCAGCCCCAGCATTTT. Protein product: CASSSGTGVQPQHF.

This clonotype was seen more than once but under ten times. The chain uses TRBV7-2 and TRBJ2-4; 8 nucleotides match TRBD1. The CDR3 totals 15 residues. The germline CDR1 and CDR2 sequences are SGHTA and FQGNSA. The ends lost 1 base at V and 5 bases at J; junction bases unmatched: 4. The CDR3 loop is CASSLGQGAQNIQYF. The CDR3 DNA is TGTGCCAGCAGCTTAGGGCAGGGGGCCCAAAACATTCAGTACTTC.

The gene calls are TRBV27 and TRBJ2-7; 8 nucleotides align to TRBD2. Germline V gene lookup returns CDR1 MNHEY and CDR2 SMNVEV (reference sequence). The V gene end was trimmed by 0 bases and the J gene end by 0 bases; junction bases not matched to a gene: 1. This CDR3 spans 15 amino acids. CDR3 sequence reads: CASSLSAGGSYEQYF. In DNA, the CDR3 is TGTGCCAGCAGTTTATCGGCGGGGGGCTCCTACGAGCAGTACTTC.

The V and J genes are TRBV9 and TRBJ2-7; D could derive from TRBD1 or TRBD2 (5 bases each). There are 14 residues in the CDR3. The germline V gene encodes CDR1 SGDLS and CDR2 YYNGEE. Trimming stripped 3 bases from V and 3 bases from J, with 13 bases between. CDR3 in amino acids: CASSAHPGGYEQYF. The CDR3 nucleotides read TGTGCCAGCAGCGCCCACCCTGGGGGCTACGAGCAGTACTTC.

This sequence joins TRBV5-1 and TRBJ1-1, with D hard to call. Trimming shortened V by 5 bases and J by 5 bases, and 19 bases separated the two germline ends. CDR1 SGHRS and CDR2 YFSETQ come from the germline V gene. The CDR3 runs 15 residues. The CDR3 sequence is CASRSEVGMRTEAFF. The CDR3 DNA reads TGCGCCAGCAGGTCCGAAGTGGGGATGAGGACTGAAGCTTTCTTT.

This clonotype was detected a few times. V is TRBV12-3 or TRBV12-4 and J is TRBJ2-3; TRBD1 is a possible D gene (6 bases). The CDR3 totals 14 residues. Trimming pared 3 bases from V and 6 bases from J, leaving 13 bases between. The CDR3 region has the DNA TGTGCCAGCAGTTTTCTACAGGGCCCCGATACGCAGTATTTT. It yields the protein CASSFLQGPDTQYF.

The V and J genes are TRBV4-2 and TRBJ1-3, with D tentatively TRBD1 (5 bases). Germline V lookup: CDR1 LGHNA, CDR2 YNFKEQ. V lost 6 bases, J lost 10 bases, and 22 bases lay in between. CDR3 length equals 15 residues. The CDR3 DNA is TGTGCCAGCAGTCCAGGCAGGGAACGGCTAGCGACCATATATTTT. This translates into CASSPGRERLATIYF.

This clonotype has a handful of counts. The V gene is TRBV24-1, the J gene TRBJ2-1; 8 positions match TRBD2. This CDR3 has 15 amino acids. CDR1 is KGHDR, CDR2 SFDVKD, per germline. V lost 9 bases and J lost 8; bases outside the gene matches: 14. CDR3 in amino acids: CATRPAGGSLDEQFF. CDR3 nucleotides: TGTGCCACCCGTCCCGCGGGGGGCAGTTTGGATGAGCAGTTCTTC.